This TCR beta chain emerged from a study of blood T cell repertoires in COVID-19. This clone was counted a single time. This CDR3 contains 16 residues. Germline lookup yields CDR1 KGHSH and CDR2 LQKENI. V shed 3 bases and J 4 bases; nucleotides not matched to a gene: 10. As originally analysed: From reference gene primer amplification, estimates of nucleated cell counts were derived. Clones were sequenced by immunoSEQ multiplex PCR, and TCRdb holds only the in-frame ones, with some missing. V, J and clone size were drawn from that table, and D and trimming were deduced from the DNA. The sample consists of some 300,000 clones, about 85% of them appearing once.

V gene TRBV18 combines with J gene TRBJ1-1; 8 bases match TRBD1. This sequence was found in a woman between 45 and 65 years old with active or convalescent COVID-19. The material sequenced was peripheral blood. CDR3 DNA: TGTGCCAGCTCACCCCGACCCTCAACAGGGGGCACTGAAGCTTTCTTT. Its protein product is CASSPRPSTGGTEAFF.